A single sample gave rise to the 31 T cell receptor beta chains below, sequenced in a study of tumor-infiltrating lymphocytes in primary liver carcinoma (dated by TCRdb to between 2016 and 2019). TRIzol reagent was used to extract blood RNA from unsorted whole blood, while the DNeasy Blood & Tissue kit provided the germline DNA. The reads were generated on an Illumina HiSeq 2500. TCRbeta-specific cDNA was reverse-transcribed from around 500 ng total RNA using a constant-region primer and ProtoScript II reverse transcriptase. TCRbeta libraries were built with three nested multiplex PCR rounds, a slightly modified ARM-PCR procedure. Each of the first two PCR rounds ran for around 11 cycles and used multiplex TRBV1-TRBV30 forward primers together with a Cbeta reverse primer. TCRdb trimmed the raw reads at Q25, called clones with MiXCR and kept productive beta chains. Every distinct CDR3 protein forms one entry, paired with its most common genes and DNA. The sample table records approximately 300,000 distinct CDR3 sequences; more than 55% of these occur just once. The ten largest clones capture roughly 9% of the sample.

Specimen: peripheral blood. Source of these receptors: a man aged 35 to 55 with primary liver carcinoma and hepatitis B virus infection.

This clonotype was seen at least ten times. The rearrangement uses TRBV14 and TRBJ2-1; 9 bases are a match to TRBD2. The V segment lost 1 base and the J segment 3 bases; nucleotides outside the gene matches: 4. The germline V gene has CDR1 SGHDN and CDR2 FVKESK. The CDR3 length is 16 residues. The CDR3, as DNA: TGTGCCAGCAGCCAAGTACGACTAGCGGACTACAATGAGCAGTTCTTC. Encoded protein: CASSQVRLADYNEQFF.

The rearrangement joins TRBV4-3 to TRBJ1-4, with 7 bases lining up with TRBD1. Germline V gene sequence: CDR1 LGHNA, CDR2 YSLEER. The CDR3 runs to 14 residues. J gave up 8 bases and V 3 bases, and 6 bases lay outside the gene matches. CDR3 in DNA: TGCGCCAGCAGCCACGGACAGGTGGGAGAAAAACTGTTTTTT. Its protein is CASSHGQVGEKLFF.

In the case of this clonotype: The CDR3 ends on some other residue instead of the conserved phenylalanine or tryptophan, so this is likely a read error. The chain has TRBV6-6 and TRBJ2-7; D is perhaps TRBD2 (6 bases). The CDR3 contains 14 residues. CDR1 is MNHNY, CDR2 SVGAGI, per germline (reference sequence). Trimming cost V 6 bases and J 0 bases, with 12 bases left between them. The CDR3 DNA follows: TGTGCCAGCAGCCCTGGGAGGAGCTCCTACGAGCAGTACCTC. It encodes CASSPGRSSYEQYL.

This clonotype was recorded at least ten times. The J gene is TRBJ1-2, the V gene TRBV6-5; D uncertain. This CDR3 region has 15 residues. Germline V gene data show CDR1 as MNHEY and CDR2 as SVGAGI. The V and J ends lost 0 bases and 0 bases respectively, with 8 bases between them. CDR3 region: CASSYSGRPNYGYTF. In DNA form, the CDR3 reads TGTGCCAGCAGTTACTCCGGACGGCCTAACTATGGCTACACCTTC.

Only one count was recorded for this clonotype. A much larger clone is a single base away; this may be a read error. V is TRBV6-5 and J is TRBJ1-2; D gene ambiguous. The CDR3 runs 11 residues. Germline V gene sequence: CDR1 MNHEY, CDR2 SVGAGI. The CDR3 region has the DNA TGTGCCAGCAGTTACGGAGATGGCCACACCTTC. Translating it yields CASSYGDGHTF.

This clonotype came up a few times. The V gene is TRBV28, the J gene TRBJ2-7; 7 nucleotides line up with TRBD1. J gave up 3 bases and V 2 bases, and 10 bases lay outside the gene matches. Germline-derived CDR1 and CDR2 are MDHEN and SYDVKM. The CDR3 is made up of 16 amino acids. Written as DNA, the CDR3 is TGTGCCAGCAGTTTAATTGGACAGGTCGATCGCTACGAGCAGTACTTC. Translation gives CASSLIGQVDRYEQYF.

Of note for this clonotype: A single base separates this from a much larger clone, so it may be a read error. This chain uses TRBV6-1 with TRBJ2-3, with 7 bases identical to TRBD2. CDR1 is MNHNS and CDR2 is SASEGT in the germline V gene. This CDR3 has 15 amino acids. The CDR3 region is CANSDVSRGADTQYF. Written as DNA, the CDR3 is TGTGCCAACAGTGATGTCAGCCGGGGGGCAGATACGCAGTATTTT.

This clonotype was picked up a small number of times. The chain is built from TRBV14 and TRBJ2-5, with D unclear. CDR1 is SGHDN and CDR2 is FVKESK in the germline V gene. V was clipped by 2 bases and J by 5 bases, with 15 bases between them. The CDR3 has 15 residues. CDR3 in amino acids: CASSQRAPTLETQYF. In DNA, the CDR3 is TGTGCCAGCAGCCAACGAGCGCCCACCCTGGAGACCCAGTACTTC. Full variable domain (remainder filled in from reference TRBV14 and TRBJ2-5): EAGVTQFPSHSVIEKGQTVTLRCDPISGHDNLYWYRRVMGKEIKFLLHFVKESKQDESGMPNNRFLAERTGGTYSTLKVQPAELEDSGVYFCASSQRAPTLETQYFGPGTRLLVL.

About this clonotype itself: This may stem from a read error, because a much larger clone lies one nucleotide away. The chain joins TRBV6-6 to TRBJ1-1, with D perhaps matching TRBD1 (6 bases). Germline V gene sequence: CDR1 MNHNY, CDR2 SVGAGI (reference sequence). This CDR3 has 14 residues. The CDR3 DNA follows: TGTGCCAGCAGTCCGAGGGGGAAAAACATTGAAGCTTTCTTT. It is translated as CASSPRGKNIEAFF.

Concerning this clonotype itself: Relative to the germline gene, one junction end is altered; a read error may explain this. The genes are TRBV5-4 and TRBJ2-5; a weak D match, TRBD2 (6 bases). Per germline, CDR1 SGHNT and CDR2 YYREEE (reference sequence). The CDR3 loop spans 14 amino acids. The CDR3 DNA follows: TGTGTCAGCAGCTTGCCTAGCGATCAAGAGACCCAGTACTTC. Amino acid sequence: CVSSLPSDQETQYF.

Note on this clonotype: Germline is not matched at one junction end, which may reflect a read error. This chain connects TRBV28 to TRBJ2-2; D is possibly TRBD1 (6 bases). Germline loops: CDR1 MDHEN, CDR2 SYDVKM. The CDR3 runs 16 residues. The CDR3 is CAGSLALGAPPGELFF. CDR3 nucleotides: TGTGCCGGCAGTTTAGCCCTGGGGGCACCTCCCGGGGAGCTGTTTTTT.

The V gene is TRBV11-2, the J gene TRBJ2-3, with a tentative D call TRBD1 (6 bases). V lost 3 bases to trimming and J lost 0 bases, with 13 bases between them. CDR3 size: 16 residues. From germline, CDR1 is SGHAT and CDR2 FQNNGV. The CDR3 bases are TGTGCCAGCAGCTTTACCGGGACACCTAGCACAGATACGCAGTATTTT. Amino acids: CASSFTGTPSTDTQYF.

CDR3 sequence: CASSSTTGTGASYEQYF. Here the CDR3 DNA reads TGTGCCAGCAGCTCGACGACCGGGACAGGGGCCTCCTACGAGCAGTACTTC. This rearrangement joins TRBV11-2 to TRBJ2-7; 10 positions match TRBD1. CDR1 and CDR2 (germline): SGHAT, FQNNGV. This CDR3 comprises 17 residues. The V and J ends lost 4 bases and 0 bases, in that order; junction bases with no gene match: 9.

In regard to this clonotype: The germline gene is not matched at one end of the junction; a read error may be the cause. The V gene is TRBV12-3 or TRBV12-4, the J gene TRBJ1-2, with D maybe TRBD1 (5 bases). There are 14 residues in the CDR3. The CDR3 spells CASSLFDGAYSYTF. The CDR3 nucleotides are TGTGCCAGCAGTTTATTCGACGGGGCCTATAGCTACACCTTC.

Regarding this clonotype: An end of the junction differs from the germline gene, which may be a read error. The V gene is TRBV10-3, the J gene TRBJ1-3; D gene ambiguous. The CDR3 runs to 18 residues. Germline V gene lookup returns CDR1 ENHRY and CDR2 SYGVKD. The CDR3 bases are TGTGCCATCAGTGACTCTAGACTTGGCGTCAGCTCTGGGAACATCATATATTTC. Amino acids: CAISDSRLGVSSGNIIYF.

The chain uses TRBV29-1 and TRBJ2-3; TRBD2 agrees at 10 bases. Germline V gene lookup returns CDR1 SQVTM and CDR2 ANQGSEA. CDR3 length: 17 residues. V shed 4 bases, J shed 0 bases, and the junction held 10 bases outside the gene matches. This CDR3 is CSVVGLAGEGSTDTQYF. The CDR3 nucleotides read TGCAGCGTTGTGGGTCTAGCGGGAGAAGGAAGCACAGATACGCAGTATTTT.

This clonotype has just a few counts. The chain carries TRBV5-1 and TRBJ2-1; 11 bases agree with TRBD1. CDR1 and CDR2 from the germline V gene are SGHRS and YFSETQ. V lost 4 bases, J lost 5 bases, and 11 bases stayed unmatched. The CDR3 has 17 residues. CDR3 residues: CASSPDPQGQGDNEQFF. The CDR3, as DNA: TGCGCCAGCAGCCCGGATCCCCAGGGACAGGGGGACAATGAGCAGTTCTTC.

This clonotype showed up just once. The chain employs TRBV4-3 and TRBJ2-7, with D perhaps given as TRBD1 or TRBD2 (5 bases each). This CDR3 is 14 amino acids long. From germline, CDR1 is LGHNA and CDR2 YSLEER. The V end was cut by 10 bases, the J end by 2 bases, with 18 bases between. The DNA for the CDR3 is TGCGCCATCAGTGTGCGGTTGGGGGCCTACGAGCAGTACTTC. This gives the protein CAISVRLGAYEQYF.

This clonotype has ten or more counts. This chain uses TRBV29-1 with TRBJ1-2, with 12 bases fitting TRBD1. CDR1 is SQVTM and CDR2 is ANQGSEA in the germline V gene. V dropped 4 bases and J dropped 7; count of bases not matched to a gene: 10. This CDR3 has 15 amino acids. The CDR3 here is CSVGRWDRGRIGYTF. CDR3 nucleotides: TGCAGCGTTGGTCGTTGGGACAGGGGGCGGATTGGCTACACCTTC.

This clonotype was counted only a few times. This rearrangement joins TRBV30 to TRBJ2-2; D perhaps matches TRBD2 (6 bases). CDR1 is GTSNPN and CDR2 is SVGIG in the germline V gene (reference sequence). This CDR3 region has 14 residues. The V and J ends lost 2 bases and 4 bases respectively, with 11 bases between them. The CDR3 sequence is CAWSRRDPTGELFF. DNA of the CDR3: TGTGCCTGGAGTAGGCGGGACCCCACCGGGGAGCTGTTTTTT.

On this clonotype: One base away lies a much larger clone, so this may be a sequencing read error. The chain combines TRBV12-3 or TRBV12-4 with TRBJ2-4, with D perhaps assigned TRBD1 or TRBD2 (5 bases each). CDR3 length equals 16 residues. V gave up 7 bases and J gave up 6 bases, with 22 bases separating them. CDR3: CASNEGSGLLRNIQYF. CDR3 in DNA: TGTGCCAGCAATGAGGGGTCCGGACTGCTGAGAAACATTCAGTACTTC.

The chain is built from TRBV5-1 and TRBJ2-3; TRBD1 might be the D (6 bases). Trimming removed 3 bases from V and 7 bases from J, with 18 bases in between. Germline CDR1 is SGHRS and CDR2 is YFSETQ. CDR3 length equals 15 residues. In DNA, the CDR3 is TGCGCCAGCAGCTCATCCTTGGGACATTCGAATACGCAGTATTTT. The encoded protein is CASSSSLGHSNTQYF. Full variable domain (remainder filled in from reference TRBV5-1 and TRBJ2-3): KAGVTQTPRYLIKTRGQQVTLSCSPISGHRSVSWYQQTPGQGLQFLFEYFSETQRNKGNFPGRFSGRQFSNSRSEMNVSTLELGDSALYLCASSSSLGHSNTQYFGPGTRLTVL.

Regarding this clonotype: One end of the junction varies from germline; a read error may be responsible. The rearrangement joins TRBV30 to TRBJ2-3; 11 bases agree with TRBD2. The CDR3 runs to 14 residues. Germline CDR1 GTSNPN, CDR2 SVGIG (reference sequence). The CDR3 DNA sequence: TGTGCCTGGATATCGACTAGCGGGACGAATACGCAGTTTTTT. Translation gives CAWISTSGTNTQFF.

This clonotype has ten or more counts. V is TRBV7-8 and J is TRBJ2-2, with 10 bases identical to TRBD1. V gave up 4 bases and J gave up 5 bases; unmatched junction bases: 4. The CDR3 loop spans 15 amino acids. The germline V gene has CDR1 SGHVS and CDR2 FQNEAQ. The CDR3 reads CASSSLDRGTGELFF. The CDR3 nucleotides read TGTGCCAGCAGCTCCCTGGACAGGGGGACCGGGGAGCTGTTTTTT. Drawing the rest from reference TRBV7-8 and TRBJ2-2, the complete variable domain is GAGVSQSPRYKVAKRGQDVALRCDPISGHVSLFWYQQALGQGPEFLTYFQNEAQLDKSGLPSDRFFAERPEGSVSTLKIQRTQQEDSAVYLCASSSLDRGTGELFFGEGSRLTVL.

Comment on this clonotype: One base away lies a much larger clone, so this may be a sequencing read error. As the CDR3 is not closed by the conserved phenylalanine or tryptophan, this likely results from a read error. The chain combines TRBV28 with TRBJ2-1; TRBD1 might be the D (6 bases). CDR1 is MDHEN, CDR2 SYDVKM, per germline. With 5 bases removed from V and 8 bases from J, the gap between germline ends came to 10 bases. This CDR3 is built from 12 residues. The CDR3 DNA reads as TGTGCCAGCAGTGGGACAAGCGATGAGCAGTTCTTG. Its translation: CASSGTSDEQFL.

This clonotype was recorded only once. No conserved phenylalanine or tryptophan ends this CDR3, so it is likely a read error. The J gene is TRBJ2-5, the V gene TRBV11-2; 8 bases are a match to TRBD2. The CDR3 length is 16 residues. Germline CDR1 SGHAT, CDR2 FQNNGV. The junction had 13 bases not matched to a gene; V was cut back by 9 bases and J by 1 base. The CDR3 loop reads CARRISPGRGQETQYS. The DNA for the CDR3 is TGTGCCAGGCGAATCTCTCCCGGGAGGGGCCAAGAGACCCAGTACTCC.

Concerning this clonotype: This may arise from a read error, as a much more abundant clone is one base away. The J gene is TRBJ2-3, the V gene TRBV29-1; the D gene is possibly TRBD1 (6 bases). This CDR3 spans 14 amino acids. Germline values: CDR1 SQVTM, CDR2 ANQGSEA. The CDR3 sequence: CSVAIGQYTDMQYF. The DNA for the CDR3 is TGCAGCGTTGCGATAGGACAGTACACAGATATGCAGTATTTT.

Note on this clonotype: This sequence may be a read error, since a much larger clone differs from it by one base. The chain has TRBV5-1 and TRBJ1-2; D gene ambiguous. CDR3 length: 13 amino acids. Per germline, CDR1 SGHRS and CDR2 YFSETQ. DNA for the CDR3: TGCGCCAGCAGCGTTCAGGTCAACTATGACTACACCTTC. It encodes CASSVQVNYDYTF.

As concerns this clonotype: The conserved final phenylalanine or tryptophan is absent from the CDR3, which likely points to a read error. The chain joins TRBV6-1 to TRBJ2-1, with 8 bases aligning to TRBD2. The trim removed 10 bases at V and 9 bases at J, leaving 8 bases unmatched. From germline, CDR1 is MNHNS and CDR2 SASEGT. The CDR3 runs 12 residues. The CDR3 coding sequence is TGTGCCAACGGACTAGCTGGAATTGAGCAGTTCTCC. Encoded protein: CANGLAGIEQFS.

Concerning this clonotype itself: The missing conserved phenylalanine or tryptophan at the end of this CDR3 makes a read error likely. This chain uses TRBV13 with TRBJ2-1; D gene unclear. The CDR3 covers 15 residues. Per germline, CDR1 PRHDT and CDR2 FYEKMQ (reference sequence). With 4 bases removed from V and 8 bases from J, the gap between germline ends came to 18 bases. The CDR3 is CASSWVSRFRDEQFL. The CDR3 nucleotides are TGTGCCAGCAGCTGGGTCTCCCGTTTTAGGGATGAGCAGTTCCTC.

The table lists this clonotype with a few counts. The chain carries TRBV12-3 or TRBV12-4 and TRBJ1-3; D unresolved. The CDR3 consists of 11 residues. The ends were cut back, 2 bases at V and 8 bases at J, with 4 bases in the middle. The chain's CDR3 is CASSLWDTIYF. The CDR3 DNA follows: TGTGCCAGCAGTTTATGGGACACCATATATTTT.